This TCR beta chain was obtained from a study of control samples from healthy donors and cancer patients. The repertoire was sequenced with immunoSEQ multiplex PCR; TCRdb's copy has only in-frame clones and lacks some. The sample consists of just over 150,000 clones, roughly 94% of them appearing once. Trimming cost V 0 bases and J 1 base, with 10 bases left between them. The CDR3 sequence is 17 residues long. Germline V gene sequence: CDR1 SGHNT, CDR2 YENEEA. The rearrangement uses TRBV11-3 and TRBJ2-6, with D perhaps TRBD2 (5 bases). This receptor was obtained from a woman aged 40 to 49 in good health. Sequencing was done on a sample of blood. CDR3 sequence reads: CASSLEYGVSGANVLTF. DNA of the CDR3: TGTGCCAGCAGCTTAGAATACGGGGTTTCTGGGGCCAACGTCCTGACTTTC.